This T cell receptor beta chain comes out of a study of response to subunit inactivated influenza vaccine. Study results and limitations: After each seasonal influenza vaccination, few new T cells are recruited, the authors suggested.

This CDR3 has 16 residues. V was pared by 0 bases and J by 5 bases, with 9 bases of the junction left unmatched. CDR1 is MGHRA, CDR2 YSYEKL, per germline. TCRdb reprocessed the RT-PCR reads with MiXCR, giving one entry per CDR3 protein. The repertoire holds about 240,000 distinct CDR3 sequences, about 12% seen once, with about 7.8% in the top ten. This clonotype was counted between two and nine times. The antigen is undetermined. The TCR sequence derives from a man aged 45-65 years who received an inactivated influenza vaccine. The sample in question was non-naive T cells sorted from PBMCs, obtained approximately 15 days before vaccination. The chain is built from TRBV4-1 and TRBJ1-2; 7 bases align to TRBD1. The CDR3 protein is CASSQDRDSTFYGYTF. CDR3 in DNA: TGCGCCAGCAGCCAAGATAGGGACAGCACATTTTATGGCTACACCTTC.